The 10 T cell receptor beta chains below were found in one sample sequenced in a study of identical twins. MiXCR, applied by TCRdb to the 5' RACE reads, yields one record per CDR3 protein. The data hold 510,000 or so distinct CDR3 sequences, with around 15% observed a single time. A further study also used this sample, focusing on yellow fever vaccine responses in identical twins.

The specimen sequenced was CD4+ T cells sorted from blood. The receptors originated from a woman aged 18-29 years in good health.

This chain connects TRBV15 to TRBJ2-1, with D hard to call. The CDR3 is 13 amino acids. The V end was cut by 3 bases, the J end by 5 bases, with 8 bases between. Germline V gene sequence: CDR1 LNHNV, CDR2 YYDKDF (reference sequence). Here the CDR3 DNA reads TGTGCCACCAGCAGGAGGCCTGACAATGAGCAGTTCTTC. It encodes CATSRRPDNEQFF.

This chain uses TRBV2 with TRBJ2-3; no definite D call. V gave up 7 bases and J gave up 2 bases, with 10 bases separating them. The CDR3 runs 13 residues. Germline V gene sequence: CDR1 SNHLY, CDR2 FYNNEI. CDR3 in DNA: TGTGCCAGCAAGGTGGGGTCCACAGATACGCAGTATTTT. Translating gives CASKVGSTDTQYF.

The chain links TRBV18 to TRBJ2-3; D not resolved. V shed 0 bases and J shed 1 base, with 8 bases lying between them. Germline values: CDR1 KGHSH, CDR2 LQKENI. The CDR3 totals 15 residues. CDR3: CASSPPAGRTDTQYF. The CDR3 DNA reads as TGTGCCAGCTCACCACCTGCCGGGCGCACAGATACGCAGTATTTT.

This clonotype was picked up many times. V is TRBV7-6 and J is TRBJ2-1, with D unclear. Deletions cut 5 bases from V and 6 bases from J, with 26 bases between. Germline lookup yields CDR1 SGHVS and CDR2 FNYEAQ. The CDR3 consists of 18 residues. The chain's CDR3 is CASSPLKGQPKDLNEQFF. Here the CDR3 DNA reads TGTGCCAGCAGCCCCCTCAAGGGTCAACCTAAGGACCTCAATGAGCAGTTCTTC.

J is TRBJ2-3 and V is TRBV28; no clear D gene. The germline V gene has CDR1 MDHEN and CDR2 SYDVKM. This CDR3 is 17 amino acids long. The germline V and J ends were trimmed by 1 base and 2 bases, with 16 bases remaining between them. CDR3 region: CASSLFIRSGSTDTQYF. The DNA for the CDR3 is TGTGCCAGCAGTTTATTCATAAGGTCGGGTTCCACAGATACGCAGTATTTT. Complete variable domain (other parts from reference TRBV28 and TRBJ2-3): DVKVTQSSRYLVKRTGEKVFLECVQDMDHENMFWYRQDPGLGLRLIYFSYDVKMKEKGDIPEGYSVSREKKERFSLILESASTNQTSMYLCASSLFIRSGSTDTQYFGPGTRLTVL.

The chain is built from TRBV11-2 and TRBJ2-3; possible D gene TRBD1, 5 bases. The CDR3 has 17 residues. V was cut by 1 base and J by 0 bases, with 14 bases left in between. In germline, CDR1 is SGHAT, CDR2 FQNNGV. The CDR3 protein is CASSLGRQISSTDTQYF. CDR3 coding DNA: TGTGCCAGCAGCTTAGGGAGACAGATCTCTAGCACAGATACGCAGTATTTT.

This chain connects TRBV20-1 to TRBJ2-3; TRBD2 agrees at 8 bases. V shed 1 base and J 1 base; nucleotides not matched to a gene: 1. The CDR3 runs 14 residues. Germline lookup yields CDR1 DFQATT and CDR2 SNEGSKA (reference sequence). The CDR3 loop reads CSARAGGGTDTQYF. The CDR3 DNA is TGCAGTGCTAGAGCGGGGGGGGGCACAGATACGCAGTATTTT.

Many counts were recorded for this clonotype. The CDR3 protein is CSARDLAGGPDTQYF. CDR3 sequence (DNA): TGCAGTGCTAGAGATCTGGCGGGGGGGCCGGATACGCAGTATTTT. The chain carries TRBV20-1 and TRBJ2-3; 9 positions match TRBD2. After removal of 0 bases from V and 6 bases from J, the junction contained 7 bases not matched to a gene. Germline V CDR1 and CDR2: DFQATT, SNEGSKA (reference sequence). CDR3 size: 15 residues.

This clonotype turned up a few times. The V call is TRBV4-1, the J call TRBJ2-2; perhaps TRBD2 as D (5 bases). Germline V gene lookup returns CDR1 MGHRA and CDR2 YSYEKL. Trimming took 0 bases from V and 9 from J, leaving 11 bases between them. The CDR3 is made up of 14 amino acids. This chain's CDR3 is CASSQDGVRRELFF. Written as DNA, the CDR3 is TGCGCCAGCAGCCAAGACGGGGTGAGGCGGGAGCTGTTTTTT.

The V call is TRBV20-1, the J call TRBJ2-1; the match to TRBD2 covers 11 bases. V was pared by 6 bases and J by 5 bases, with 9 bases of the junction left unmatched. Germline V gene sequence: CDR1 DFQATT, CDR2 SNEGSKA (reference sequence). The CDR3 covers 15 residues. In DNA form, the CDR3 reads TGCAGTGCATCCATAGCGGGAGGGCTAAACAATGAGCAGTTCTTC. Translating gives CSASIAGGLNNEQFF.